This T cell receptor (beta chain) was identified during a study of beta chain features in type 1 diabetes. Overall study findings and caveats: The study found fewer insertions and more deletions at VDJ junctions in type 1 diabetes patients. When Type 1 diabetes patients were examined, their TCRB CDR3s proved moderately but significantly shorter in all four CD4+ subsets.

CDR1 is MNHNY, CDR2 SVGAGI, per germline (reference sequence). CDR3 size: 14 residues. V lost 5 bases to trimming and J lost 4 bases, with 14 bases between them. Sequencing targeted expressed TCRB transcripts, as all isolated RNA had been reverse transcribed. Generated by immunoSEQ multiplex PCR, the TCRdb table keeps only in-frame clones and is missing some. This sample has 300,000 to 400,000 clones, with around a tenth found just once. This clone was counted between two and nine times. Its antigen is not known. This chain links TRBV6-6 with TRBJ2-5; possible D gene TRBD2, 5 bases. Sequencing was done on a sample of central memory CD4+ T cells from blood. This receptor was obtained from a young man with type 1 diabetes. The CDR3 reads CASSGGGTGETQYF. The CDR3 region has the DNA TGTGCCAGCAGTGGAGGTGGTACGGGAGAGACCCAGTACTTC.